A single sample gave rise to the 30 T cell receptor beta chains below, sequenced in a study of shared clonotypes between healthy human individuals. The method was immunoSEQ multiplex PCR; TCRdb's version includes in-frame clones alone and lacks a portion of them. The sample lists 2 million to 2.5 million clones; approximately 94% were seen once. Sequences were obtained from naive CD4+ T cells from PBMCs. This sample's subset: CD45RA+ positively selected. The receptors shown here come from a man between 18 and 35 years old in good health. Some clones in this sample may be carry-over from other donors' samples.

The CDR3 is CASSYGTHSSYEQYF. The CDR3 DNA reads as TGTGCCAGCAGCTACGGGACCCACAGCTCCTACGAGCAGTACTTC. The rearrangement joins TRBV7-9 to TRBJ2-5; D may match TRBD1 or TRBD2 (5 bases each). Matching the DNA end better, TRBJ2-7 makes the J call doubtful. CDR1 is SEHNR and CDR2 is FQNEAQ in the germline V gene (reference sequence). The CDR3 is 15 amino acids.

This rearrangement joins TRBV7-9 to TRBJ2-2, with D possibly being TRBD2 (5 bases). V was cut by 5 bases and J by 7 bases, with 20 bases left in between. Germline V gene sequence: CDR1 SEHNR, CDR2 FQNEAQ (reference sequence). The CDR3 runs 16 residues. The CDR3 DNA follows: TGTGCCAGCAGCCACGTGACTCCGGGCGGAGGCGGGGAGCTGTTTTTT. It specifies CASSHVTPGGGGELFF. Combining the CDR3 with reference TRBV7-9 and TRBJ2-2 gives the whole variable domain DTGVSQNPRHKITKRGQNVTFRCDPISEHNRLYWYRQTLGQGPEFLTYFQNEAQLEKSRLLSDRFSAERPKGSFSTLEIQRTEQGDSAMYLCASSHVTPGGGGELFFGEGSRLTVL.

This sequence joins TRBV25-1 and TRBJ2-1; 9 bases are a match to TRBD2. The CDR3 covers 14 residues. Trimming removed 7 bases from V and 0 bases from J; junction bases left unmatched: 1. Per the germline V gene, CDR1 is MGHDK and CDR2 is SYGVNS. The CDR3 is CASNSGSSYNEQFF. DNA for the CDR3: TGTGCCAGCAATAGCGGGAGCTCCTACAATGAGCAGTTCTTC.

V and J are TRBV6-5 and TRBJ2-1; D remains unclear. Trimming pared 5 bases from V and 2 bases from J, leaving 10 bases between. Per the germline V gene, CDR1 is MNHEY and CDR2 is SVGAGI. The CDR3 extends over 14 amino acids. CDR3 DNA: TGTGCCAGCAGTACCCAAGGGCCCTACAATGAGCAGTTCTTC. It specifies CASSTQGPYNEQFF.

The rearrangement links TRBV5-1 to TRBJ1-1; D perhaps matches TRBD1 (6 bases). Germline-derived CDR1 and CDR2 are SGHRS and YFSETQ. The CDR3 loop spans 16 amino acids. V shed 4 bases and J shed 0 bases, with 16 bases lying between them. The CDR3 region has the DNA TGCGCCAGCAGCCTGACCGGGACAAGGATGAACACTGAAGCTTTCTTT. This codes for CASSLTGTRMNTEAFF.

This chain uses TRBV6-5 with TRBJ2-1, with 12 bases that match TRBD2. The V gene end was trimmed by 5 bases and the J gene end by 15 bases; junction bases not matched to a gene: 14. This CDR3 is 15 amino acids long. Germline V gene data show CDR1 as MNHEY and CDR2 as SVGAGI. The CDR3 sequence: CASSPQMTSGSGRFF. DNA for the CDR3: TGTGCCAGCAGTCCCCAAATGACTAGCGGGAGTGGCAGGTTCTTC.

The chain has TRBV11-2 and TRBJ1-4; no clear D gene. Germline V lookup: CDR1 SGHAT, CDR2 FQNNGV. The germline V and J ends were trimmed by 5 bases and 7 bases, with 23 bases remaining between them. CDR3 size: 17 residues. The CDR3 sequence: CASSNIRRDDRGEKLFF. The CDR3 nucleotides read TGTGCCAGCAGCAACATACGGAGGGATGATCGGGGTGAAAAACTGTTTTTT.

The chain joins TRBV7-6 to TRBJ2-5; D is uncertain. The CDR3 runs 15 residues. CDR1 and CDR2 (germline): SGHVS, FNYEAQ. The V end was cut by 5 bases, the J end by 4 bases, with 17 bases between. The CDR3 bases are TGTGCCAGCAGCCGAAAGGGAAGTGGTGTAGAGACCCAGTACTTC. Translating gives CASSRKGSGVETQYF.

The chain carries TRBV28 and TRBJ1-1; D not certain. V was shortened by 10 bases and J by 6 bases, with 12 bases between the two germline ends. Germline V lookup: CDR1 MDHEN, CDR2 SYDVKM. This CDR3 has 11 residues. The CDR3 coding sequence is TGTGCCACACCCGGGCGGGCTGAAGCTTTCTTT. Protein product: CATPGRAEAFF.

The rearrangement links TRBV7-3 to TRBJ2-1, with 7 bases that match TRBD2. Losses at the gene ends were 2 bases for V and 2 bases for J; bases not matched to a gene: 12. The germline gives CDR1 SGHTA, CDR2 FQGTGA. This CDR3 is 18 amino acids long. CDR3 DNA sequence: TGTGCCAGCAGCTTACGGTCTCTAGCGGAAGCAACCTACAATGAGCAGTTCTTC. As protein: CASSLRSLAEATYNEQFF.

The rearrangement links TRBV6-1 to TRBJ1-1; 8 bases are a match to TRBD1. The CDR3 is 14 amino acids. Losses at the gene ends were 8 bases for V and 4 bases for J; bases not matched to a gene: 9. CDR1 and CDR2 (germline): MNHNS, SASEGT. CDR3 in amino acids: CASSQGASVTEAFF. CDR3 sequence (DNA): TGTGCCAGCTCTCAGGGGGCGTCTGTCACTGAAGCTTTCTTT.

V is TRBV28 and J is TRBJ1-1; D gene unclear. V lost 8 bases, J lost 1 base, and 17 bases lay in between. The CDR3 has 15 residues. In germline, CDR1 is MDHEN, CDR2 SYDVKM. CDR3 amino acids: CASSTSWPRNTEAFF. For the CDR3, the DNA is TGTGCCAGCTCGACCTCTTGGCCGCGGAACACTGAAGCTTTCTTT.

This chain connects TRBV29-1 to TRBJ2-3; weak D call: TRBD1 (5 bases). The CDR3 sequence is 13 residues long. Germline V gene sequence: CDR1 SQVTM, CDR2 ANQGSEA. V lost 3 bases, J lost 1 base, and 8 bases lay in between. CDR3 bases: TGCAGCGTTGAGTTAGGGGGCACAGATACGCAGTATTTT. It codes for CSVELGGTDTQYF.

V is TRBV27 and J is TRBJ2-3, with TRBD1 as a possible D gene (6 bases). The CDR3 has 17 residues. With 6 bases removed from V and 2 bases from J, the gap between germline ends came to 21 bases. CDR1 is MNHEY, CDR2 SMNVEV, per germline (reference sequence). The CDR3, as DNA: TGTGCCAGCAGCCTCAGGGGTAGGGGGATTGACACAGATACGCAGTATTTT. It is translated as CASSLRGRGIDTDTQYF.

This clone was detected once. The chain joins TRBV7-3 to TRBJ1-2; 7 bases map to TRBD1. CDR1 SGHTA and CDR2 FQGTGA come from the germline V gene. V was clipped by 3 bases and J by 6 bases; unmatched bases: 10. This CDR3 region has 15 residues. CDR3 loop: CASSFTPWDSNGYTF. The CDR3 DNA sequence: TGTGCCAGCAGCTTTACCCCTTGGGACAGTAATGGCTACACCTTC.

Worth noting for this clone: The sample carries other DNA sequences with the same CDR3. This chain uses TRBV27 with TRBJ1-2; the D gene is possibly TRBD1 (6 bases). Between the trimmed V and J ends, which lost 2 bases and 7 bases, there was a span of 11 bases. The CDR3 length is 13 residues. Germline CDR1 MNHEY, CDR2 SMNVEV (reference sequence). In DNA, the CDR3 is TGTGCCAGCAGTTTACAGGGGATTGGTGGCTACACCTTC. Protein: CASSLQGIGGYTF.

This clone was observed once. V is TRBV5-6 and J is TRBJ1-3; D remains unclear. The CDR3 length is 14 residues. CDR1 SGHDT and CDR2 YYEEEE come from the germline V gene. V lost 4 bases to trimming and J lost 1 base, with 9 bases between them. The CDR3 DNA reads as TGTGCCAGCAGCCGGGCGGGGTCTGGAAACACCATATATTTT. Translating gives CASSRAGSGNTIYF.

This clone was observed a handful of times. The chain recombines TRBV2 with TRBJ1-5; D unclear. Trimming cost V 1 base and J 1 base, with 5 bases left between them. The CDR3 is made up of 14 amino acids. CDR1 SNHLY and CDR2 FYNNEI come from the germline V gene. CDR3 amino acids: CASSEDGSNQPQHF. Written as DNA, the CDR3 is TGTGCCAGCAGTGAAGATGGCAGCAATCAGCCCCAGCATTTT.

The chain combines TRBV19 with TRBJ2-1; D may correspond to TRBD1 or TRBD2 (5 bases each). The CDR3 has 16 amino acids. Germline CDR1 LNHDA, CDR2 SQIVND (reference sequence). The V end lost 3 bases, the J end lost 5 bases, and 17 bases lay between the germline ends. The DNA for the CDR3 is TGTGCCAGTAGTATTAACCGGGGCACTACACACAATGAGCAGTTCTTC. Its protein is CASSINRGTTHNEQFF.

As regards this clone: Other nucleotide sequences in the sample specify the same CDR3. The CDR3 DNA is TGTGCCAGTAGTATAGGTACTAGAAATACAGATACGCAGTATTTT. As protein: CASSIGTRNTDTQYF. The V and J genes are TRBV19 and TRBJ2-3; perhaps TRBD2 as D (5 bases). Deletions cut 1 base from V and 3 bases from J, with 11 bases between. The CDR3 consists of 15 residues. CDR1 and CDR2 from the germline V gene are LNHDA and SQIVND (reference sequence).

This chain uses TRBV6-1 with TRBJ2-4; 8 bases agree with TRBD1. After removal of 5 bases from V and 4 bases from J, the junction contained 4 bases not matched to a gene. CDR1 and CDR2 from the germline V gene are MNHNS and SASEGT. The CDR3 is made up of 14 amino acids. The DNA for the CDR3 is TGTGCCAGCAGTTCGACAGGGGCAAAAAACATTCAGTACTTC. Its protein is CASSSTGAKNIQYF.

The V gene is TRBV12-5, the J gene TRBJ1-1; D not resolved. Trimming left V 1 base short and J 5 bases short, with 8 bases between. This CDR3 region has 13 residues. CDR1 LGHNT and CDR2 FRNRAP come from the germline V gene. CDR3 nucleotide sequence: TGTGCTAGTGGTTTGGAAGAAGGAACTGAAGCTTTCTTT. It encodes CASGLEEGTEAFF.

Here the CDR3 DNA reads TGTGCCATCAGTGAATTGGGGGGACATATAAACACCGGGGAGCTGTTTTTT. This sequence encodes CAISELGGHINTGELFF. The genes are TRBV10-3 and TRBJ2-2; D is perhaps TRBD1 or TRBD2 (6 bases each). V lost 3 bases to trimming and J lost 2 bases, with 16 bases between them. Germline loops: CDR1 ENHRY, CDR2 SYGVKD. This CDR3 comprises 17 residues.

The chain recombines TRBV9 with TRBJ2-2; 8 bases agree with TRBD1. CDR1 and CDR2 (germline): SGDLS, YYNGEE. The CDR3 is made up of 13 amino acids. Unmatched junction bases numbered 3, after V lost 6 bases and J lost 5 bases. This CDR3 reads CASTRTGTGELFF. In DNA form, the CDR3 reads TGTGCCAGCACCCGGACAGGGACCGGGGAGCTGTTTTTT.

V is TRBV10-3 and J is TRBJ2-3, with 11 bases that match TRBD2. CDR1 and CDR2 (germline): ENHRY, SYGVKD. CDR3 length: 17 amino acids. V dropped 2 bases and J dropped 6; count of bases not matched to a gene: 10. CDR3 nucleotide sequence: TGTGCCATCAGTGAGCAGGGACTAGCGGTATGGGGGGATACGCAGTATTTT. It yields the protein CAISEQGLAVWGDTQYF.

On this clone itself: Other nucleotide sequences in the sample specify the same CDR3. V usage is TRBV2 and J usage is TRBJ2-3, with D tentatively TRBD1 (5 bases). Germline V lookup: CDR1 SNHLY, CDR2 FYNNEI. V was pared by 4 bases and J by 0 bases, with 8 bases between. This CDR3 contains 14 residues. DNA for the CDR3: TGTGCCAGCAGTGTTGACAGAAGCACAGATACGCAGTATTTT. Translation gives CASSVDRSTDTQYF.

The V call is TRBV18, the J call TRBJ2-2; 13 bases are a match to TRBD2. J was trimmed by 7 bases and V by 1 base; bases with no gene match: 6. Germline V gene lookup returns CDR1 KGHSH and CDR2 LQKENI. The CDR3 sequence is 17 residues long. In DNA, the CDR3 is TGTGCCAGCTCACCACTCGGACTAGCGGGAGTGGTCGGGGAGCTGTTTTTT. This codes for CASSPLGLAGVVGELFF.

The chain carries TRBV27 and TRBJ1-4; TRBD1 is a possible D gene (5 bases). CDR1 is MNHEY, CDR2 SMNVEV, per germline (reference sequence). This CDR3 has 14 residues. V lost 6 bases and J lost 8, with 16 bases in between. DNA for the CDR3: TGTGCCAGCAGACGCGCGGGACTTAGAGAAAAACTGTTTTTT. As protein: CASRRAGLREKLFF.

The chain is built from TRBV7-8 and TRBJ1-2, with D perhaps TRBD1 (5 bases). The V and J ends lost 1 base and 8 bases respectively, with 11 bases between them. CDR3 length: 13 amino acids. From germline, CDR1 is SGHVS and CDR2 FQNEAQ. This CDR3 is CASSLVTGEGYTF. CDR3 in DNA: TGTGCCAGCAGCTTAGTAACAGGCGAAGGCTACACCTTC.

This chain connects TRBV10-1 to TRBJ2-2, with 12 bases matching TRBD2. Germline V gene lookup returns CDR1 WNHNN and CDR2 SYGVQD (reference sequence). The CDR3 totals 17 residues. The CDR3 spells CPQAKRASGRGTGELFF. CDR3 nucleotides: TGCCCGCAAGCCAAAAGGGCTAGCGGGAGGGGTACCGGGGAGCTGTTTTTT.